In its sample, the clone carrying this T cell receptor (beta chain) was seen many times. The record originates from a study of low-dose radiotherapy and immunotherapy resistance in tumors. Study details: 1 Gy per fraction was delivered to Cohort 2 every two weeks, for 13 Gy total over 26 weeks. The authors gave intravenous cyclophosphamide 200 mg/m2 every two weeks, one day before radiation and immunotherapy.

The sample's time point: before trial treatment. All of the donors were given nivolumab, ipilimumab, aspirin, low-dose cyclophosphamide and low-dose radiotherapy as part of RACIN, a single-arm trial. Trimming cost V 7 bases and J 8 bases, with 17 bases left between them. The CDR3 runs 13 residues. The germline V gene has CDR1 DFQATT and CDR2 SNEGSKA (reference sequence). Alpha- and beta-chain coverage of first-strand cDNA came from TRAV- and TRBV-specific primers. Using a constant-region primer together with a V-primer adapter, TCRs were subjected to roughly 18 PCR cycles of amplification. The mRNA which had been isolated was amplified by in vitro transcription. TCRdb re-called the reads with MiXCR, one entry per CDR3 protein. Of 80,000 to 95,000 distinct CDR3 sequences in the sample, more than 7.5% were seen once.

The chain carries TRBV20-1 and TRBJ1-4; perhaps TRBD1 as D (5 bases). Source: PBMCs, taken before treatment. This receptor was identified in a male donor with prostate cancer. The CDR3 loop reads CSVPRDVGEKLFF. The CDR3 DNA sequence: TGCAGTGTTCCCCGGGACGTGGGGGAAAAACTGTTTTTT.